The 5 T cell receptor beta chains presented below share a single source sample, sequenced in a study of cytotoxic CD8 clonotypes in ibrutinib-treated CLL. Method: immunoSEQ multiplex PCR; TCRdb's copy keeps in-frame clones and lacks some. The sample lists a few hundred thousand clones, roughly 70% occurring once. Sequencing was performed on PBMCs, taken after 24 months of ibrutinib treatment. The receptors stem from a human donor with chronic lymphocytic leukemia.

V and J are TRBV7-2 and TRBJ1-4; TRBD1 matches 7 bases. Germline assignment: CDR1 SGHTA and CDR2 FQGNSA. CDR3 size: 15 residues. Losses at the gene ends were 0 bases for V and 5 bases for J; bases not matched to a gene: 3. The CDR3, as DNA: TGTGCCAGCAGCTTAGCCTTGACAGGGAATGAAAAACTGTTTTTT. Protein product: CASSLALTGNEKLFF.

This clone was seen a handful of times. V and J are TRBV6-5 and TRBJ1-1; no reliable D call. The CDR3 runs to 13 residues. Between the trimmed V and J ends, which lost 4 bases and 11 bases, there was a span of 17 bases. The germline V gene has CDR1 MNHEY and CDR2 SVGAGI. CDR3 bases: TGTGCCAGCAGTTCCTCCTATCCCCAGCGGGCTTTCTTT. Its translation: CASSSSYPQRAFF.

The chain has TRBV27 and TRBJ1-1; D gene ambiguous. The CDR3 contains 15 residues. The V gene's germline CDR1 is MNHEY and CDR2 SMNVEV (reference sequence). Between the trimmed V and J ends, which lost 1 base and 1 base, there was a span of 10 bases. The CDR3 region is CASSLFRETNTEAFF. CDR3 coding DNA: TGTGCCAGCAGTTTATTTCGAGAGACGAACACTGAAGCTTTCTTT.

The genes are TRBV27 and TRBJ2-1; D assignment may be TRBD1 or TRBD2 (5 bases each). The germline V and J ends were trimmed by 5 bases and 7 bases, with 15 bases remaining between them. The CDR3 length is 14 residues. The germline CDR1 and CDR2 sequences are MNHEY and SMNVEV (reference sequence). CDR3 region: CASSPWDRRNEQFF. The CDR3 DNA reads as TGTGCCAGCAGTCCCTGGGACCGTCGAAATGAGCAGTTCTTC.

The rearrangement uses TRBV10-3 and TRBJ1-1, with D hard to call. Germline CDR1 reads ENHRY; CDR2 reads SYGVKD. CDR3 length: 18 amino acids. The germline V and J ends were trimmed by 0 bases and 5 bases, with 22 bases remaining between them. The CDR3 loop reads CAISESITAAPKWTEAFF. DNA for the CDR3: TGTGCCATCAGTGAGTCGATCACGGCGGCACCGAAGTGGACTGAAGCTTTCTTT.